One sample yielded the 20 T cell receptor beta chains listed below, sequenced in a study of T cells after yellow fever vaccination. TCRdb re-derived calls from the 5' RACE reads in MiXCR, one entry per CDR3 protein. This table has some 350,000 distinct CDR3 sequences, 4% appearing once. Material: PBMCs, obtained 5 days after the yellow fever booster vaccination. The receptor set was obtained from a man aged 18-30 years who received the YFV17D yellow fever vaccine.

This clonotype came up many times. The CDR3 is CASSFSGGYYTEAFF. The CDR3 nucleotides read TGTGCCAGCAGTTTTTCTGGAGGCTATTACACTGAAGCTTTCTTT. The V and J genes are TRBV12-3 or TRBV12-4 and TRBJ1-1; D is undetermined. The ends were cut back, 3 bases at V and 3 bases at J, with 14 bases in the middle. The length of the CDR3 is 15 residues.

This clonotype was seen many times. In DNA, the CDR3 is TGTGCCACCAGTGATTCATGGACAGGGATGGAAAGTTCACCCCTCCACTTT. This codes for CATSDSWTGMESSPLHF. The chain links TRBV24-1 to TRBJ1-6; 8 nucleotides agree with TRBD1. J was trimmed by 9 bases and V by 2 bases; bases with no gene match: 11. The length of the CDR3 is 17 residues. The germline V gene has CDR1 KGHDR and CDR2 SFDVKD.

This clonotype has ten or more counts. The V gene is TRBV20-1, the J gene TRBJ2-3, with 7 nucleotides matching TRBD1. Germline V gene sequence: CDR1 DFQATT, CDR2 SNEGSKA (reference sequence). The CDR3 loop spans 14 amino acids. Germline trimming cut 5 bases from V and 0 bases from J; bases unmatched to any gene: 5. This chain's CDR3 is CSADRVASTDTQYF. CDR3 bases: TGCAGTGCTGACAGGGTTGCAAGCACAGATACGCAGTATTTT.

CDR3 DNA: TGCGCCAGCAGCTTGGCGAGTCTTCGCAATGAGCAGTTCTTC. It yields the protein CASSLASLRNEQFF. V usage is TRBV5-1 and J usage is TRBJ2-1; no clear D gene. This CDR3 comprises 14 residues. V dropped 0 bases and J dropped 6 bases, with 10 bases sitting between them. Germline assignment: CDR1 SGHRS and CDR2 YFSETQ.

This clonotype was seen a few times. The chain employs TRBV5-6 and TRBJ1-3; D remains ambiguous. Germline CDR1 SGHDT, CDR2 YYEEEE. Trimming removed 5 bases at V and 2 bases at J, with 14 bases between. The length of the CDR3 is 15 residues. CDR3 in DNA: TGTGCCAGCAGTCGGAAAGGCGGAGCTGGAAACACCATATATTTT. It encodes CASSRKGGAGNTIYF.

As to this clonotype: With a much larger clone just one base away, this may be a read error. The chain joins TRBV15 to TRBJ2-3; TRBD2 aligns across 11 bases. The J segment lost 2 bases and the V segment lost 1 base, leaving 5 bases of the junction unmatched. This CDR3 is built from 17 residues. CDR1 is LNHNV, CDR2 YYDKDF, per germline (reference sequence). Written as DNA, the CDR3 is TGTGCCACCAGCAGAGCGGCGACTAGCGGGGCCACAGATACGCAGTATTTT. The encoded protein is CATSRAATSGATDTQYF.

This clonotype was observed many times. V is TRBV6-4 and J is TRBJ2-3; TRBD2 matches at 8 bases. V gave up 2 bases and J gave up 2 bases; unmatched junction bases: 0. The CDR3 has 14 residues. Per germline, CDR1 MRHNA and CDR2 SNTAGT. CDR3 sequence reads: CASSDGLATDTQYF. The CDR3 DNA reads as TGTGCCAGCAGTGACGGACTAGCCACAGATACGCAGTATTTT.

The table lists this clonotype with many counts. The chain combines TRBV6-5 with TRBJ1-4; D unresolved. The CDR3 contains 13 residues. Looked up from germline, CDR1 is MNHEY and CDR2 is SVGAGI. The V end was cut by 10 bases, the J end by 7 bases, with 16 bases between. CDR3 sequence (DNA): TGTGCCACCGCCCGCACTGCCGGTGAAAAACTGTTTTTT. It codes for CATARTAGEKLFF.

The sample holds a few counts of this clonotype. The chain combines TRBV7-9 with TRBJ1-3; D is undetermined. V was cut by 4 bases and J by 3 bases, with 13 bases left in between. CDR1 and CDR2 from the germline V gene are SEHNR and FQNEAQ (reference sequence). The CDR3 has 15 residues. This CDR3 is CASSSGGLLGNTIYF. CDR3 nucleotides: TGTGCCAGCAGCTCCGGTGGGTTGCTTGGAAACACCATATATTTT.

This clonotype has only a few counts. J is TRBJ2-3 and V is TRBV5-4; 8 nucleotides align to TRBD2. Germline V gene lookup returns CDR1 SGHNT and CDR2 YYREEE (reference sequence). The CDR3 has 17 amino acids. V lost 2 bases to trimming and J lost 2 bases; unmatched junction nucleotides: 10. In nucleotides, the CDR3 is TGTGCCAGCAGCTTAGGACCCGGGACTAGGATCACAGATACGCAGTATTTT. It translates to CASSLGPGTRITDTQYF.

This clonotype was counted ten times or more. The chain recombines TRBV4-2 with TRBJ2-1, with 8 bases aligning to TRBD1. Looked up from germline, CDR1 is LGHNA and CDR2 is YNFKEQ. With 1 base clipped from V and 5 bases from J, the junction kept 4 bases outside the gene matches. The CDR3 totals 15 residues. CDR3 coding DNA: TGTGCCAGCAGCCAAGTAGGACAGGGTGACAATGAGCAGTTCTTC. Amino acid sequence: CASSQVGQGDNEQFF.

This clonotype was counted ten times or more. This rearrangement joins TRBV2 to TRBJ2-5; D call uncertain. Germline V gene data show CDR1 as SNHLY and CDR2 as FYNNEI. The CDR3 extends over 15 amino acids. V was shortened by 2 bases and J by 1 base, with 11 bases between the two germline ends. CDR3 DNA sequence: TGTGCCAGCAGTGAAACCAGGATCTTCCAAGAGACCCAGTACTTC. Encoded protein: CASSETRIFQETQYF.

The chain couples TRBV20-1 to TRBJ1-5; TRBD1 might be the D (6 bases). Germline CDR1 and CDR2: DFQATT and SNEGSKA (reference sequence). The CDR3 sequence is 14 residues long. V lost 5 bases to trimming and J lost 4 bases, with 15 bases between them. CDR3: CSASRTETNQPQHF. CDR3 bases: TGCAGTGCTTCGAGGACAGAGACGAATCAGCCCCAGCATTTT.

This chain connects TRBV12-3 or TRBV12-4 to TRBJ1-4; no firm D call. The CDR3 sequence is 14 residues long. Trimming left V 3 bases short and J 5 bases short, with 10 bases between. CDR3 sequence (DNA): TGTGCCAGCAGTTTGCGGGTCGTAAATGAAAAACTGTTTTTT. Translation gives CASSLRVVNEKLFF.

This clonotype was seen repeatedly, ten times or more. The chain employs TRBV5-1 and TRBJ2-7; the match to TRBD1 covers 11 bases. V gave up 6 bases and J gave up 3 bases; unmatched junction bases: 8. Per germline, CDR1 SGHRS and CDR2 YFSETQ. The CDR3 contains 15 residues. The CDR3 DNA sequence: TGCGCCAGCAAAAGGGGACAGGGGGTTCTCTACGAGCAGTACGTC. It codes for CASKRGQGVLYEQYV.

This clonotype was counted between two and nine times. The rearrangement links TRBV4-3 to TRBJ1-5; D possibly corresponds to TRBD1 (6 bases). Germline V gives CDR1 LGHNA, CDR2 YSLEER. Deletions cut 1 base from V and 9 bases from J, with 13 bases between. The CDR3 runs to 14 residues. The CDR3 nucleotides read TGCGCCAGCAGCCAAGTCGAGGGGGGGGGGCCCCAGCATTTT. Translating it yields CASSQVEGGGPQHF.

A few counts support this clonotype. CDR3 nucleotides: TGCAGTGCTTTCTCGGGAAAAACTACTGAAGCTTTCTTT. Translation: CSAFSGKTTEAFF. The V gene is TRBV20-1, the J gene TRBJ1-1; the D is unclear. The V gene's germline CDR1 is DFQATT and CDR2 SNEGSKA (reference sequence). This CDR3 region has 13 residues. The V and J ends lost 5 bases and 5 bases respectively, with 15 bases between them.

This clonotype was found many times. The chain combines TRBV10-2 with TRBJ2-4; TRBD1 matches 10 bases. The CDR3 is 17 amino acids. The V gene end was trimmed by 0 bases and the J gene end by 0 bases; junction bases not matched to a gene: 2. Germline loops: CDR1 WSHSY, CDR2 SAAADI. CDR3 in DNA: TGCGCCAGCAGTGAGTCCGGACAGGGGGTAGCCAAAAACATTCAGTACTTC. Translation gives CASSESGQGVAKNIQYF.

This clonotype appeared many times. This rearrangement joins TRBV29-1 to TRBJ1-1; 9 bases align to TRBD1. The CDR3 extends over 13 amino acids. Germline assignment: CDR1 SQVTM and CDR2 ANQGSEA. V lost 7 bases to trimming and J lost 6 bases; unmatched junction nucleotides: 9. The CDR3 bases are TGCAGCGGGGGACAGGGTTGGGGGTCTGAAGCTTTCTTT. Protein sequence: CSGGQGWGSEAFF.

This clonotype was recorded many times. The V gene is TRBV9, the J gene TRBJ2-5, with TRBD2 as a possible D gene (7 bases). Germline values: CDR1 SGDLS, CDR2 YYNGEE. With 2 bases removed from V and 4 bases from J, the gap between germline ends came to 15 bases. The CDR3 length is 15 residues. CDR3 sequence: CASSVQDGGRETQYF. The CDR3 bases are TGTGCCAGCAGCGTGCAGGACGGGGGGCGAGAGACCCAGTACTTC. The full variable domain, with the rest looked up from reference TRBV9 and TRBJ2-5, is DSGVTQTPKHLITATGQRVTLRCSPRSGDLSVYWYQQSLDQGLQFLIQYYNGEERAKGNILERFSAQQFPDLHSELNLSSLELGDSALYFCASSVQDGGRETQYFGPGTRLLVL.